The next 21 T cell receptor beta chains were all read from a single sample in a study of blood T cell repertoires in COVID-19. Some clones are missing from TCRdb's copy, which holds only in-frame ones; the method was immunoSEQ multiplex PCR. The sample includes under 200,000 clones, roughly 84% of them seen just once. Source material: peripheral blood. These receptors were collected from a man aged 65-85 years with active or convalescent COVID-19.

The CDR3, as DNA: TGTGCCAGCAGCTTAGGACTAGCGGGGGACACCGGGGAGCTGTTTTTT. It yields the protein CASSLGLAGDTGELFF. J is TRBJ2-2 and V is TRBV7-8; 12 nucleotides match TRBD2. This CDR3 comprises 16 residues. CDR1 SGHVS and CDR2 FQNEAQ come from the germline V gene. V lost 1 base and J lost 3; bases outside the gene matches: 0.

The chain is built from TRBV19 and TRBJ1-4; 10 nucleotides align to TRBD1. The CDR3 totals 17 residues. Per the germline V gene, CDR1 is LNHDA and CDR2 is SQIVND (reference sequence). The V segment lost 3 bases and the J segment 7 bases; nucleotides outside the gene matches: 11. As DNA, the CDR3 is TGTGCCAGTAGTATTAGGGGGGCCCGGGACAGGGGTGAAAAACTGTTTTTT. This gives the protein CASSIRGARDRGEKLFF.

The genes are TRBV5-4 and TRBJ2-1, with D maybe TRBD2 (5 bases). The CDR3 covers 16 residues. Germline CDR1 SGHNT, CDR2 YYREEE (reference sequence). V was trimmed by 0 bases and J by 1 base, leaving 11 bases between them. CDR3 residues: CASSLGQTGSYNEQFF. DNA for the CDR3: TGTGCCAGCAGCTTGGGCCAGACGGGATCCTACAATGAGCAGTTCTTC.

This rearrangement joins TRBV7-2 to TRBJ1-2; D gene uncertain. This CDR3 region has 11 residues. Trimming took 7 bases from V and 5 from J, leaving 8 bases between them. The germline CDR1 and CDR2 sequences are SGHTA and FQGNSA. CDR3: CASTPGYGYTF. The CDR3 DNA follows: TGTGCCAGCACCCCGGGGTATGGCTACACCTTC.

The CDR3 loop is CASSQEQTGWATNEKLFF. CDR3 DNA: TGCGCCAGCAGCCAAGAACAGACAGGCTGGGCAACTAATGAAAAACTGTTTTTT. This chain connects TRBV4-3 to TRBJ1-4, with a possible D match to TRBD1 (6 bases). CDR3 length: 18 residues. The V gene lost 0 bases and the J gene lost 0 bases, with 14 bases spanning the gap. Germline V gives CDR1 LGHNA, CDR2 YSLEER.

This clone has only a few counts. The chain employs TRBV30 and TRBJ1-2; TRBD1 matches 8 bases. Germline V gene sequence: CDR1 GTSNPN, CDR2 SVGIG (reference sequence). J gave up 8 bases and V 3 bases, and 11 bases lay outside the gene matches. CDR3 length: 14 amino acids. The CDR3 is CAWSSGGLLWGYTF. CDR3 nucleotides: TGTGCCTGGAGCTCAGGGGGCCTCCTGTGGGGCTACACCTTC.

The count of this clone is one. The rearrangement links TRBV13 to TRBJ1-2; weak D call: TRBD1 (6 bases). Trimming left V 2 bases short and J 4 bases short, with 11 bases between. This CDR3 is 14 amino acids long. Looked up from germline, CDR1 is PRHDT and CDR2 is FYEKMQ (reference sequence). CDR3 in amino acids: CASSLSGEGYGYTF. CDR3 DNA: TGTGCCAGCAGCTTATCAGGGGAGGGCTATGGCTACACCTTC.

The V and J genes are TRBV11-2 and TRBJ2-3; 10 nucleotides align to TRBD2. Trimming took 4 bases from V and 11 from J; bases not matched to a gene: 9. This CDR3 is built from 14 residues. Per germline, CDR1 SGHAT and CDR2 FQNNGV. Here the CDR3 reads CASSSFGLAEMQYF. In nucleotides, the CDR3 is TGTGCCAGCAGCTCCTTTGGACTAGCGGAGATGCAGTATTTT.

V is TRBV4-3 and J is TRBJ2-7; tentatively, D is TRBD1 (6 bases). Germline V gives CDR1 LGHNA, CDR2 YSLEER. V was cut by 0 bases and J by 1 base, with 10 bases left in between. This CDR3 has 15 amino acids. As DNA, the CDR3 is TGCGCCAGCAGCCAAGACAGGGGATGGTCCTACGAGCAGTACTTC. The encoded protein is CASSQDRGWSYEQYF.

The chain combines TRBV6-6 with TRBJ2-3; TRBD2 might be the D (6 bases). This CDR3 has 17 amino acids. V dropped 5 bases and J dropped 2 bases, with 20 bases sitting between them. Per germline, CDR1 MNHNY and CDR2 SVGAGI (reference sequence). DNA of the CDR3: TGTGCCAGCAGTCTCCGCCCCCGGGACTCCTCCACAGATACGCAGTATTTT. This translates into CASSLRPRDSSTDTQYF.

V is TRBV7-9 and J is TRBJ2-7; 7 bases line up with TRBD1. The V and J ends lost 6 bases and 5 bases, in that order; junction bases with no gene match: 4. This CDR3 is built from 12 residues. Germline V gives CDR1 SEHNR, CDR2 FQNEAQ (reference sequence). CDR3 nucleotide sequence: TGTGCCAGCAGACCGACAGGGAACGAGCAGTACTTC. Its translation: CASRPTGNEQYF.

This chain connects TRBV5-1 to TRBJ2-3; 8 nucleotides align to TRBD2. V gave up 6 bases and J gave up 1 base; unmatched junction bases: 4. The CDR3 is 14 residues long. Germline values: CDR1 SGHRS, CDR2 YFSETQ. The CDR3 coding sequence is TGCGCCAGCAACCAAGCGGGAGGCACAGATACGCAGTATTTT. This sequence encodes CASNQAGGTDTQYF.

The J gene is TRBJ2-7, the V gene TRBV7-9; possible D gene TRBD1, 6 bases. The V end lost 5 bases, the J end lost 0 bases, and 11 bases lay between the germline ends. The CDR3 covers 14 residues. From germline, CDR1 is SEHNR and CDR2 FQNEAQ (reference sequence). CDR3 coding DNA: TGTGCCAGCAGCCAACCGGGACACTCCTACGAGCAGTACTTC. Its translation is CASSQPGHSYEQYF.

V and J are TRBV5-1 and TRBJ1-1; 7 bases map to TRBD1. CDR3 length: 14 residues. Looked up from germline, CDR1 is SGHRS and CDR2 is YFSETQ. Trimming at V came to 4 bases and at J to 4 bases, leaving 7 bases not matched to a gene. The CDR3 loop reads CASSQGGAGTEAFF. The CDR3 DNA is TGCGCCAGCAGCCAAGGGGGCGCGGGCACTGAAGCTTTCTTT.

Written as DNA, the CDR3 is TGTGCCAGCAGTCTCGGGAACGGACCTAACTATGGCTACACCTTC. This encodes CASSLGNGPNYGYTF. The gene calls are TRBV28 and TRBJ1-2; D remains unclear. Germline lookup yields CDR1 MDHEN and CDR2 SYDVKM. The CDR3 extends over 15 amino acids. V gave up 5 bases and J gave up 0 bases, with 13 bases separating them.

The rearrangement uses TRBV5-1 and TRBJ1-5; 9 bases are a match to TRBD1. Trimming removed 3 bases from V and 4 bases from J; junction bases left unmatched: 5. The CDR3 is 15 residues long. Germline values: CDR1 SGHRS, CDR2 YFSETQ. The CDR3 is CASSSSGTGNQPQHF. CDR3 nucleotides: TGCGCCAGCAGCTCCTCCGGGACAGGGAATCAGCCCCAGCATTTT.

V is TRBV11-3 and J is TRBJ2-7, with TRBD2 as a possible D gene (6 bases). CDR3 length: 15 residues. From germline, CDR1 is SGHNT and CDR2 YENEEA. The V end lost 6 bases, the J end lost 5 bases, and 20 bases lay between the germline ends. Here the CDR3 reads CASSRGLRGVDEQYF. CDR3 bases: TGTGCCAGCAGTAGGGGACTCCGGGGCGTCGACGAGCAGTACTTC.

V and J are TRBV29-1 and TRBJ2-2, with D perhaps TRBD2 (6 bases). The CDR3 has 13 amino acids. Trimming took 5 bases from V and 4 from J, leaving 11 bases between them. The germline V gene encodes CDR1 SQVTM and CDR2 ANQGSEA. This CDR3 reads CSVKGTFTGELFF. The CDR3 DNA reads as TGCAGCGTTAAAGGGACTTTCACCGGGGAGCTGTTTTTT.

The chain employs TRBV7-9 and TRBJ1-5, with 10 nucleotides matching TRBD1. The V and J ends lost 7 bases and 5 bases, in that order; junction bases with no gene match: 5. Per germline, CDR1 SEHNR and CDR2 FQNEAQ (reference sequence). The CDR3 length is 14 residues. The CDR3: CASTPGQGYQPQHF. The CDR3 bases are TGTGCCAGCACCCCGGGACAGGGGTATCAGCCCCAGCATTTT.

The chain carries TRBV6-5 and TRBJ1-1, with 10 bases that match TRBD1. The CDR3 contains 16 residues. With V trimmed by 4 bases and J by 0 bases, 5 bases remained unmatched. The germline V gene has CDR1 MNHEY and CDR2 SVGAGI. The CDR3 here is CASSFRQGAVNTEAFF. CDR3 coding DNA: TGTGCCAGCAGTTTTAGACAGGGGGCTGTGAACACTGAAGCTTTCTTT.

The chain employs TRBV18 and TRBJ1-2; a possible D gene is TRBD1 (6 bases). V lost 3 bases and J lost 2, with 16 bases in between. The germline V gene encodes CDR1 KGHSH and CDR2 LQKENI. The CDR3 spans 16 residues. This CDR3 reads CASSPGQLQTNYGYTF. CDR3 in DNA: TGTGCCAGCTCACCCGGACAGCTCCAAACCAACTATGGCTACACCTTC.